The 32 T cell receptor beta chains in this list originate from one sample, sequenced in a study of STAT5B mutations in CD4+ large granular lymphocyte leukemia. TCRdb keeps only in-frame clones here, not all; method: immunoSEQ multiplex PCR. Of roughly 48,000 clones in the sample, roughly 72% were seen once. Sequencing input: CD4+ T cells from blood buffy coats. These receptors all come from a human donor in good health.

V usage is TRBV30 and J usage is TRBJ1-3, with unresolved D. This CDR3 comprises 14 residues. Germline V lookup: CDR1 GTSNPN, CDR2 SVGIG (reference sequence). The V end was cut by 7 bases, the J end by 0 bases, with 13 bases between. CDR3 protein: CALEAGSSGNTIYF. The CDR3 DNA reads TGTGCCTTGGAGGCAGGAAGCTCTGGAAACACCATATATTTT.

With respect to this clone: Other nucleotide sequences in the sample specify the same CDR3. The CDR3 protein is CASSIGSLYRNTEAFF. The CDR3, as DNA: TGTGCCAGTAGTATAGGGTCCCTCTACAGGAACACTGAAGCTTTCTTT. V and J are TRBV19 and TRBJ1-1; D not resolved. V dropped 1 base and J dropped 1 base, with 13 bases sitting between them. CDR1 is LNHDA and CDR2 is SQIVND in the germline V gene (reference sequence). The CDR3 extends over 16 amino acids. The full variable domain, with the rest looked up from reference TRBV19 and TRBJ1-1, is DGGITQSPKYLFRKEGQNVTLSCEQNLNHDAMYWYRQDPGQGLRLIYYSQIVNDFQKGDIAEGYSVSREKKESFPLTVTSAQKNPTAFYLCASSIGSLYRNTEAFFGQGTRLTVV.

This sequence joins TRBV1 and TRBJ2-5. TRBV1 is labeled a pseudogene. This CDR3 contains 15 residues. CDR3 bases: TGCACCAGCAGCCAGACCCCCGTGGCCCAAGAGACCCAGTACTTC. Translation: CTSSQTPVAQETQYF.

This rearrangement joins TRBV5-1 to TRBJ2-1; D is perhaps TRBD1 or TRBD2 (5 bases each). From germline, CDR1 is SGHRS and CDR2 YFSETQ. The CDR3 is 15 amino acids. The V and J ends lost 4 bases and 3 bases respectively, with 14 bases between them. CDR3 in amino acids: CASSPSGTVYNEQFF. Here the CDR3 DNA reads TGCGCCAGCAGCCCGTCCGGGACGGTCTACAATGAGCAGTTCTTC.

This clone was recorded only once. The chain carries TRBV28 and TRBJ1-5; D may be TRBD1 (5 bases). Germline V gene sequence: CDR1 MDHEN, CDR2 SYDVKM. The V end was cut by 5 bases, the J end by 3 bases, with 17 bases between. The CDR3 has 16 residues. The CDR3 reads CASSVPRGYNNQPQHF. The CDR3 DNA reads TGTGCCAGCAGTGTACCAAGGGGCTATAACAATCAGCCCCAGCATTTT.

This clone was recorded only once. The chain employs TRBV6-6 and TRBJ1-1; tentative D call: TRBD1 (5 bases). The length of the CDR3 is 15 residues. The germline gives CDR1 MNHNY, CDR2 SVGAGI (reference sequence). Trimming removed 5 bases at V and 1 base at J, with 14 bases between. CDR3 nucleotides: TGTGCCAGCAGTACGGGACCCGAGGGGAACACTGAAGCTTTCTTT. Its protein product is CASSTGPEGNTEAFF.

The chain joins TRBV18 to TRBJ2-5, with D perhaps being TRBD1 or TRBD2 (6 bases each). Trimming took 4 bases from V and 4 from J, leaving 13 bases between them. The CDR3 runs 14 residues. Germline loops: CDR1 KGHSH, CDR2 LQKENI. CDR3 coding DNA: TGTGCCAGCTCACTTTGGGGGGCCGGAGAGACCCAGTACTTC. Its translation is CASSLWGAGETQYF.

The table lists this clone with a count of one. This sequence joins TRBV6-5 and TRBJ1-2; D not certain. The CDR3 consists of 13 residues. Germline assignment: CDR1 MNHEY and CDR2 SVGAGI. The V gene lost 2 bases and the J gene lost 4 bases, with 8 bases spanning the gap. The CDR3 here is CASSYPKGYGYTF. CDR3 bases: TGTGCCAGCAGTTACCCTAAAGGCTATGGCTACACCTTC.

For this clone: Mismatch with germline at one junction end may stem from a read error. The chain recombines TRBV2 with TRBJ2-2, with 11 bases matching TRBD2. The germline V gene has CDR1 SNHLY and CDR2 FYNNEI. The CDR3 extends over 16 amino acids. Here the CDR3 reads CGTRNSGGASTGELFF. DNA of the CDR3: TGCGGAACCCGGAATAGCGGGGGGGCGAGTACCGGGGAGCTGTTTTTT.

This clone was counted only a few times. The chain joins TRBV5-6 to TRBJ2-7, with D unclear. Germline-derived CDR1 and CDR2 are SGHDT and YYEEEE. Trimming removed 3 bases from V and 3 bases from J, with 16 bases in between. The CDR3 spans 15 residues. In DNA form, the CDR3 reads TGTGCCAGCAGCTCAATGGCTGTCCTGGACTACGAGCAGTACGTC. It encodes CASSSMAVLDYEQYV.

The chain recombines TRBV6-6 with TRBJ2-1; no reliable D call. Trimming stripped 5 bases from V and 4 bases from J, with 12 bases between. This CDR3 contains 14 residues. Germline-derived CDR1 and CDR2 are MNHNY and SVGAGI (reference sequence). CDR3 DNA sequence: TGTGCCAGCAGTCTCGAGGTGGGTTACAATGAGCAGTTCTTC. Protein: CASSLEVGYNEQFF.

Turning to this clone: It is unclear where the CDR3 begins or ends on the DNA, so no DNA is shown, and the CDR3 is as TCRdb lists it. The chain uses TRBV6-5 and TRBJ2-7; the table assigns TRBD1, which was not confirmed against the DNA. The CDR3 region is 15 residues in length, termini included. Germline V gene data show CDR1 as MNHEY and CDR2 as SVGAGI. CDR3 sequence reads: CASSSSGTGSSEQYV.

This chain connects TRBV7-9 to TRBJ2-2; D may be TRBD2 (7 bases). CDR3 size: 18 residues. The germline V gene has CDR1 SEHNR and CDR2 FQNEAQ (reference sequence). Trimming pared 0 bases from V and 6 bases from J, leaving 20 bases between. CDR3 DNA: TGTGCCAGCAGCTTAGCGCAGGGGCTAGCGGAAGGGTCCGGGGAGCTGTTTTTT. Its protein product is CASSLAQGLAEGSGELFF.

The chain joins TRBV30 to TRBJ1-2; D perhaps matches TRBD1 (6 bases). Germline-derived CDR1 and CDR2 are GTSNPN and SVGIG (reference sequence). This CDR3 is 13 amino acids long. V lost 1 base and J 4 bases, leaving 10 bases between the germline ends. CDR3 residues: CAWSADRFYGYTF. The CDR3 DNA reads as TGTGCCTGGAGTGCCGACAGGTTCTATGGCTACACCTTC. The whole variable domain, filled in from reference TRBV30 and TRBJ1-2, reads SQTIHQWPATLVQPVGSPLSLECTVEGTSNPNLYWYRQAAGRGLQLLFYSVGIGQISSEVPQNLSASRPQDRQFILSSKKLLLSDSGFYLCAWSADRFYGYTFGSGTRLTVV.

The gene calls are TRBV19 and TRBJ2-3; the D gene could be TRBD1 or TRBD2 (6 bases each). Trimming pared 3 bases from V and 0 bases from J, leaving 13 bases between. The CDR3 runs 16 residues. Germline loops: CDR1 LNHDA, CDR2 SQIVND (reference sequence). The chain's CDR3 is CASSIGGPPSTDTQYF. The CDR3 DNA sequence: TGTGCCAGTAGTATTGGGGGGCCGCCCAGCACAGATACGCAGTATTTT.

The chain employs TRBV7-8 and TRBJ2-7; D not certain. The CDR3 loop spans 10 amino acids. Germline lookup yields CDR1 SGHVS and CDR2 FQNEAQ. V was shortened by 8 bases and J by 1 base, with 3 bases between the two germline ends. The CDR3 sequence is CASGSYEQYF. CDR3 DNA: TGTGCCAGCGGATCCTACGAGCAGTACTTC.

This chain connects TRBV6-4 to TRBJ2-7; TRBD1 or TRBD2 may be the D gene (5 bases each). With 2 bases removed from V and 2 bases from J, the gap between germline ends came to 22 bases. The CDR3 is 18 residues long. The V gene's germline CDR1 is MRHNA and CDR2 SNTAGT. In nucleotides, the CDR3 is TGTGCCAGCAGTGACCTGGGACGGCCTGTATCGGGCCCCTACGAGCAGTACGTC. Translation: CASSDLGRPVSGPYEQYV.

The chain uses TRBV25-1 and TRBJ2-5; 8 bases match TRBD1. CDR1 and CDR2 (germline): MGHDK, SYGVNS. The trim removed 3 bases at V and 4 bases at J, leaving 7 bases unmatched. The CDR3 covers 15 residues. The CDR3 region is CASSDPGQGPETQYF. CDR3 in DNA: TGTGCCAGCAGTGATCCAGGACAGGGCCCAGAGACCCAGTACTTC. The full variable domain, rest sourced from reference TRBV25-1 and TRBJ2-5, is EADIYQTPRYLVIGTGKKITLECSQTMGHDKMYWYQQDPGMELHLIHYSYGVNSTEKGDLSSESTVSRIRTEHFPLTLESARPSHTSQYLCASSDPGQGPETQYFGPGTRLLVL.

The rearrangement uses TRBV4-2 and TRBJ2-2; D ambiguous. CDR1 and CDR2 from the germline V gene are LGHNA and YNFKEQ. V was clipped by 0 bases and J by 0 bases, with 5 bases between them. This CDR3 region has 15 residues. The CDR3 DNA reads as TGTGCCAGCAGCCAAGACACCACGAACACCGGGGAGCTGTTTTTT. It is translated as CASSQDTTNTGELFF.

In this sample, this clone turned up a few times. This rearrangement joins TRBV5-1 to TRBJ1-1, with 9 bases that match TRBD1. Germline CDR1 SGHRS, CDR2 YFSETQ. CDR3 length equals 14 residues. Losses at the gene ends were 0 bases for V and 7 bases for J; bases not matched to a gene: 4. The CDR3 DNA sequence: TGCGCCAGCAGCTTGGCGCCGGGACAGGGTGAAGCTTTCTTT. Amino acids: CASSLAPGQGEAFF.

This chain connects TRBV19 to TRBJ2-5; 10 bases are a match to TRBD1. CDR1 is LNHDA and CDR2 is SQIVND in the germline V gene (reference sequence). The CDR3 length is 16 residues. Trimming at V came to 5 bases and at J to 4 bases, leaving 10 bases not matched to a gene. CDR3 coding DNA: TGTGCCAGTAGTTCCAAAGCAGGACAGGGGGGAGAGACCCAGTACTTC. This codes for CASSSKAGQGGETQYF.

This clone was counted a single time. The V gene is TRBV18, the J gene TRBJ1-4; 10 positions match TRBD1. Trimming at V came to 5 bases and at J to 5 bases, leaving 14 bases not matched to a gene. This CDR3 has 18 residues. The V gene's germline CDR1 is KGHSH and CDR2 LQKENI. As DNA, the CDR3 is TGTGCCAGCTCAACGAGTTCAATCCCGGGACAGGGGAATGAAAAACTGTTTTTT. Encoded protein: CASSTSSIPGQGNEKLFF.

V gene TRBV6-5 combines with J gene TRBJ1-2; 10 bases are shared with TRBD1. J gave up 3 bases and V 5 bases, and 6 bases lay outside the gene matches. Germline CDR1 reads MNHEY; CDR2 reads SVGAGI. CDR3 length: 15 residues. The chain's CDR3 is CASSKPGQGYYGYTF. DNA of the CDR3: TGTGCCAGCAGTAAACCGGGACAGGGGTACTATGGCTACACCTTC.

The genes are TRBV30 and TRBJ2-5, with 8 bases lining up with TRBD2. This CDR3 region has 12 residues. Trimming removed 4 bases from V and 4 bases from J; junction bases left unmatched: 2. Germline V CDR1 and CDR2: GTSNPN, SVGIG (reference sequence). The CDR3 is CAWKSGGETQYF. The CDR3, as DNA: TGTGCCTGGAAAAGCGGGGGAGAGACCCAGTACTTC.

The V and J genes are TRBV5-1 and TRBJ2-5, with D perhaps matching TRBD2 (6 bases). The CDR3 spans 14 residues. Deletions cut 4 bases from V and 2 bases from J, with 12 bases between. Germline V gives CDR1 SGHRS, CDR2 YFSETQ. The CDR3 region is CASSAGRTQETQYF. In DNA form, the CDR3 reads TGCGCCAGCAGCGCGGGACGGACTCAAGAGACCCAGTACTTC. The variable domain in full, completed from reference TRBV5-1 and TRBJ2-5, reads KAGVTQTPRYLIKTRGQQVTLSCSPISGHRSVSWYQQTPGQGLQFLFEYFSETQRNKGNFPGRFSGRQFSNSRSEMNVSTLELGDSALYLCASSAGRTQETQYFGPGTRLLVL.

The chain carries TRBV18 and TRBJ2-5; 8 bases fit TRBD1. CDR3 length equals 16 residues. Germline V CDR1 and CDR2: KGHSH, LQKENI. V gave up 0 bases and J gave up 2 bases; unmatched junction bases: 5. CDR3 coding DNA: TGTGCCAGCTCACCACCTACAGGGGGACGGCAAGAGACCCAGTACTTC. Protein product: CASSPPTGGRQETQYF.

DNA for the CDR3: TGTGCCAGCAGCCAGGGGGGTACTAATGAAAAACTGTTTTTT. It encodes CASSQGGTNEKLFF. V is TRBV6-5 and J is TRBJ1-4; 7 bases line up with TRBD1. Germline values: CDR1 MNHEY, CDR2 SVGAGI. The CDR3 spans 14 residues. Losses at the gene ends were 6 bases for V and 2 bases for J; bases not matched to a gene: 3.

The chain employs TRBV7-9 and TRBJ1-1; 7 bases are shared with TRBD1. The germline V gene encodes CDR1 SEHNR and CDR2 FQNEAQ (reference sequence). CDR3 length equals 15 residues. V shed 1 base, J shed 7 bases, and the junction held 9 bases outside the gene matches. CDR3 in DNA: TGTGCCAGCAGCTTAGGATTGACAGGGTCGGGTGAAGCTTTCTTT. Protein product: CASSLGLTGSGEAFF.

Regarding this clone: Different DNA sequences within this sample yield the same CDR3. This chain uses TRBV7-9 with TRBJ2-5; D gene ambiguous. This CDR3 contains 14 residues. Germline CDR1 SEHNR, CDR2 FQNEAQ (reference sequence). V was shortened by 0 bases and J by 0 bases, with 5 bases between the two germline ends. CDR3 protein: CASSLAPYQETQYF. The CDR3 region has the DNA TGTGCCAGCAGCTTAGCTCCGTACCAAGAGACCCAGTACTTC.

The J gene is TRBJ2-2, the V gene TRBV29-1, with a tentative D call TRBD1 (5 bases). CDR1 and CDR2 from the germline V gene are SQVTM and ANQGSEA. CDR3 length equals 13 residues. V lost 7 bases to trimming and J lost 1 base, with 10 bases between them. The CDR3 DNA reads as TGCAGCGGCTGGCAGGGGAACACCGGGGAGCTGTTTTTT. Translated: CSGWQGNTGELFF.

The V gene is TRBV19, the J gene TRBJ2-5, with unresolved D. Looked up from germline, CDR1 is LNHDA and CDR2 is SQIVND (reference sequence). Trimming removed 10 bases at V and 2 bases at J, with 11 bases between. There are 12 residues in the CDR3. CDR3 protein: CATSAKQETQYF. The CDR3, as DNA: TGTGCCACCTCAGCAAAACAAGAGACCCAGTACTTC. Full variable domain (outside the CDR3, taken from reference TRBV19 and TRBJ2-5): DGGITQSPKYLFRKEGQNVTLSCEQNLNHDAMYWYRQDPGQGLRLIYYSQIVNDFQKGDIAEGYSVSREKKESFPLTVTSAQKNPTAFYLCATSAKQETQYFGPGTRLLVL.

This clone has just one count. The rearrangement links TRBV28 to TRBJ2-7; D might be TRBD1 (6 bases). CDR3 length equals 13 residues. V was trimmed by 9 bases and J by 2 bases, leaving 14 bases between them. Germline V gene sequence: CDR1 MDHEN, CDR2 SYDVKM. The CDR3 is CASNRDRTYEQYF. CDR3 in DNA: TGTGCCAGTAACAGGGATCGGACCTACGAGCAGTACTTC.